This T cell receptor (beta chain) was profiled in a study of T cells after yellow fever vaccination (dated by TCRdb to between 2018 and 2021). With regard to the full study: Libraries from fractions with low cell numbers were prepared with the SMART-Seq v4 Ultra Low Input RNA kit. Two healthy male donors, one aged 18 to 29 and one aged 30 to 40 years, were included in the cohort. To follow T-cell clones before and after primary and booster YFV17D yellow fever vaccination, bulk TCR alpha and beta repertoires were sequenced over time. Blood was drawn at multiple timepoints before and after primary and secondary immunization, with bulk PBMC replicates and cell subsets isolated.

In this sample, this clonotype turned up a few times. The antigen it recognizes is unknown. No base quality information exists; no much larger clone differs at one position. Points the paper makes about the study in general: Compared with the primary T-cell response, the secondary T-cell response was weaker but faster, peaking on day 5 rather than day 15. Most clones expanded after primary vaccination (about 95% of CD4 and roughly 90% of CD8) were re-detected after the booster, suggesting that broad memory maintenance occurred. FACS-sorted repertoires could contain abundant contaminating clonotypes from the bulk population, so computational filtering was required. Because only two donors were included in the study, the extent to which the findings can be generalized is limited. A small share of clonotypes was detected in both CD4 and CD8 compartments, with the overlap likely arising from convergent recombination.

The treatment or condition label here, explained by the study, means: live attenuated yellow fever vaccine strain. At every blood-draw timepoint, two biological replicates of bulk PBMCs were collected. A standard Ficoll-Paque protocol was used to isolate PBMCs from peripheral blood. TriZol was used to extract RNA from bulk PBMCs, from CD4 and CD8 fractions, and from dextramer-positive and dextramer-negative fractions. TCR cDNA was synthesized by 5'RACE template switching, through which a universal primer site and unique molecular identifiers were introduced. Priming of cDNA synthesis was performed from both the TCR alpha and TCR beta constant segments. Library amplification involved two PCR steps, and the second step added sample barcodes and sequencing adapters. Sequencing of libraries was performed on Illumina HiSeq 2500 (2x100 bp) or NovaSeq (2x150 bp). On the study's bioinformatics: MIGEC was used to demultiplex reads and collapse the reads into UMI consensus sequences, and MiXCR was used for V(D)J alignment. Vaccine-responding clonotypes were defined with edgeR using replicate PBMC samples, requiring FDR below 0.01 and a log2 fold change above 5 up to day 15. CD4 or CD8 identity was assigned to each bulk clonotype according to whether the clonotype was present at higher abundance in the sequenced CD4 repertoire or the sequenced CD8 repertoire. TCRdb handled the public reads itself, with Q25 trimming in fastp and clone calling in MiXCR, and kept productive beta chains. Each CDR3 protein appears once, grouped with its most common genes and DNA. These V and J calls are TCRdb output, not the study's own analysis. Recorded for this sample are some 600,000 distinct CDR3 sequences; about 12% of them occurred a single time. 15% of the sample goes to the ten largest clones.

The CDR3 measures 15 amino acids from cysteine to phenylalanine. The sequence is cut down to CDR3 DNA, 45 bases in frame from base 1. Trimming leaves V shorter by 0 bases and J shorter by 2 bases, with the junction holding 3 bases beyond the gene matches. Sample: PBMCs, taken on the day of the yellow fever booster vaccination. Rearrangement joined TRBV12-3 or TRBV12-4 to TRBJ1-1; the central 7 bases match TRBD1. This receptor was identified in a man aged 30 to 45 who received the YFV17D yellow fever vaccine. The CDR3 loop reads CASSLAGGYNTEAFF. The nucleotide sequence reads as follows: TGTGCCAGCAGTTTAGCAGGGGGCTATAACACTGAAGCTTTCTTT.